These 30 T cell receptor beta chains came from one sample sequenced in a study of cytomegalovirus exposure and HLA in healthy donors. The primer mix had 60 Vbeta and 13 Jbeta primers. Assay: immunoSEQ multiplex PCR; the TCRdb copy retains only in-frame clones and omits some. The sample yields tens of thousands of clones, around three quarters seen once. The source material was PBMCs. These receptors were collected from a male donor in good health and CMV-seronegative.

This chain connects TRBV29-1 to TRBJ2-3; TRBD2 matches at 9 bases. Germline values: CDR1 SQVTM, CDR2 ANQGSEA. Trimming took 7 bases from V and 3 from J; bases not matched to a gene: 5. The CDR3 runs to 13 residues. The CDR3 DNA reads TGCAGCGCCGCCGGACTAGCGACAGATACGCAGTATTTT. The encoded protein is CSAAGLATDTQYF.

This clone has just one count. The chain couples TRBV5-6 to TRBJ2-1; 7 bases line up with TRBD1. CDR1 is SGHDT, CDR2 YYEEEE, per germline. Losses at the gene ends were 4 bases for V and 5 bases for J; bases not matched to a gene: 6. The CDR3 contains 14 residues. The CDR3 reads CASSTDRVNNEQFF. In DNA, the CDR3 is TGTGCCAGCAGCACCGACAGGGTTAACAATGAGCAGTTCTTC. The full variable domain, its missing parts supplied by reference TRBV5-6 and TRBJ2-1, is DAGVTQSPTHLIKTRGQQVTLRCSPKSGHDTVSWYQQALGQGPQFIFQYYEEEERQRGNFPDRFSGHQFPNYSSELNVNALLLGDSALYLCASSTDRVNNEQFFGPGTRLTVL.

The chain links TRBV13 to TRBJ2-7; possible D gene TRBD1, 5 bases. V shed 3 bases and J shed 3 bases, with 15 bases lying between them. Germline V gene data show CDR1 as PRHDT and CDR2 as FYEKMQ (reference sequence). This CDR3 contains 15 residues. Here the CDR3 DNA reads TGTGCCAGCAGCTTGTACGAGACAGAACTCTACGAGCAGTACTTC. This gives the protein CASSLYETELYEQYF.

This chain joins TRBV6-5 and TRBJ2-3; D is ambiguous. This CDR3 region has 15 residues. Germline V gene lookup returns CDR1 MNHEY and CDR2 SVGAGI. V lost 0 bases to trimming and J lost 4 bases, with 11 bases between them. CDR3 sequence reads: CASSYSNSEADTQYF. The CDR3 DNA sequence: TGTGCCAGCAGTTACTCGAACTCCGAGGCAGATACGCAGTATTTT.

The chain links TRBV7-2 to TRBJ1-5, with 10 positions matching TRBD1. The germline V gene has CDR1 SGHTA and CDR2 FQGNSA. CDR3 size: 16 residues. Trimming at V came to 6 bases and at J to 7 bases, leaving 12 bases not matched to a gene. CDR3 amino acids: CASRPGTGVDGQPQHF. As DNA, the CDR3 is TGTGCCAGCAGGCCCGGGACAGGGGTGGACGGGCAGCCCCAGCATTTT.

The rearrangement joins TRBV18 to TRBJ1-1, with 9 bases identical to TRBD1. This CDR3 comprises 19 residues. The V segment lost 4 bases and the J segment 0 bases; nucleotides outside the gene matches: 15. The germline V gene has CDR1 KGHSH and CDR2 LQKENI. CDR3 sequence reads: CASSRAGTGSIAMNTEAFF. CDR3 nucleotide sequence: TGTGCCAGCTCACGGGCCGGGACAGGGTCGATTGCTATGAACACTGAAGCTTTCTTT.

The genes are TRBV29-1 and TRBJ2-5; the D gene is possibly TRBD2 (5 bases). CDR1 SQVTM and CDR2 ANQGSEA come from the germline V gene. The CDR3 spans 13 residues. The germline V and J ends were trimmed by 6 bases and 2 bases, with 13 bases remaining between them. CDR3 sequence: CSVAAGLQETQYF. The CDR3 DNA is TGCAGCGTCGCGGCAGGACTTCAAGAGACCCAGTACTTC.

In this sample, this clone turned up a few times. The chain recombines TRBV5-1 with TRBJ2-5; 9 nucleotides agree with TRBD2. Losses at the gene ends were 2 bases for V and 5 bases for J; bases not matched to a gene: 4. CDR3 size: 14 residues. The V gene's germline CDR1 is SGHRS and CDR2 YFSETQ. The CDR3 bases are TGCGCCAGCAGCTTTAGCGGGAGTTTGGAGACCCAGTACTTC. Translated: CASSFSGSLETQYF.

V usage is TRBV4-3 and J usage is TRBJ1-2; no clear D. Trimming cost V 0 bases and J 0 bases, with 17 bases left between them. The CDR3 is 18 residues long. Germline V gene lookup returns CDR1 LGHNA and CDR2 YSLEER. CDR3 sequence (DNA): TGCGCCAGCAGCCAAGAAAAGGTGCAGGCACCAGCTAACTATGGCTACACCTTC. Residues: CASSQEKVQAPANYGYTF.

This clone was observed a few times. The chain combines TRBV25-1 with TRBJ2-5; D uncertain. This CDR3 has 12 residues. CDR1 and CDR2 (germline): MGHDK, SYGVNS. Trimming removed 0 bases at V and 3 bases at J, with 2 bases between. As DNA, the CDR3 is TGTGCCAGCAGTGAATACAAAGAGACCCAGTACTTC. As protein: CASSEYKETQYF.

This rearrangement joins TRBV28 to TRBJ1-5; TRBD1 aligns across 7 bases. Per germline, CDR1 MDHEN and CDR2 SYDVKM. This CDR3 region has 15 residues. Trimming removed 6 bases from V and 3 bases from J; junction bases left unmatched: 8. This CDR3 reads CASRPRDRFNQPQHF. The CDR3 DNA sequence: TGTGCCAGCAGGCCCCGGGACAGATTCAATCAGCCCCAGCATTTT.

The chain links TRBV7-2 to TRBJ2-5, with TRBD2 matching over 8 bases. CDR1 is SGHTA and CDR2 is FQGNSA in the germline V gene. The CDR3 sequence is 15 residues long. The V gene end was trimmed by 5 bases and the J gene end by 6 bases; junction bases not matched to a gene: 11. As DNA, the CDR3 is TGTGCCAGCAGCCTAGTGGCTAGCGGGCCGAAGACCCAGTACTTC. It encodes CASSLVASGPKTQYF.

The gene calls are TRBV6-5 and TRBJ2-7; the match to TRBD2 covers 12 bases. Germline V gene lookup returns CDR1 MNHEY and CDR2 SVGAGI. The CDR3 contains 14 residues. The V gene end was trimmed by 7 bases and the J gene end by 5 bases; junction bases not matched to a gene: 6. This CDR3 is CASTPGLAGNEQYF. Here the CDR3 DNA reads TGTGCCAGCACCCCCGGACTAGCGGGGAACGAGCAGTACTTC.

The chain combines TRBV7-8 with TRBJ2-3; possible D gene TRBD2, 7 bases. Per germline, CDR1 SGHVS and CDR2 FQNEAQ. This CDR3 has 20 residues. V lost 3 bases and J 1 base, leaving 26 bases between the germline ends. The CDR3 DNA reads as TGTGCCAGCAGCTTGTCTTTGGGGCGGGGGCCCCACACCCGCACAGATACGCAGTATTTT. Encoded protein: CASSLSLGRGPHTRTDTQYF. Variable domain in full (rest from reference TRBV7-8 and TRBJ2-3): GAGVSQSPRYKVAKRGQDVALRCDPISGHVSLFWYQQALGQGPEFLTYFQNEAQLDKSGLPSDRFFAERPEGSVSTLKIQRTQQEDSAVYLCASSLSLGRGPHTRTDTQYFGPGTRLTVL.

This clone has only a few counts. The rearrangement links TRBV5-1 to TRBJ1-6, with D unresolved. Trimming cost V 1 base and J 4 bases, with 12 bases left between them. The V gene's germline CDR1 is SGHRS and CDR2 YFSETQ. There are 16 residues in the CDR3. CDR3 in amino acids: CASSLFREGYNSPLHF. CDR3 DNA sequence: TGCGCCAGCAGCTTGTTCCGGGAAGGGTATAATTCACCCCTCCACTTT. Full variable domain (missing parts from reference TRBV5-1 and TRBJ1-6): KAGVTQTPRYLIKTRGQQVTLSCSPISGHRSVSWYQQTPGQGLQFLFEYFSETQRNKGNFPGRFSGRQFSNSRSEMNVSTLELGDSALYLCASSLFREGYNSPLHFGNGTRLTVT.

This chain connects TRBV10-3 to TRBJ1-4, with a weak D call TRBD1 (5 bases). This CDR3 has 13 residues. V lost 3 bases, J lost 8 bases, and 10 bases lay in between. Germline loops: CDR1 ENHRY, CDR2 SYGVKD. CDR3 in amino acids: CAISERQTEKLFF. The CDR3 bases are TGTGCCATCAGTGAACGACAGACAGAAAAACTGTTTTTT.

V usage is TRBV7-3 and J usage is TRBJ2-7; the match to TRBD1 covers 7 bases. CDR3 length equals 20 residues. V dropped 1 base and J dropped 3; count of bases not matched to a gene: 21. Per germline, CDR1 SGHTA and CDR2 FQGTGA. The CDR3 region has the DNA TGTGCCAGCAGCTTAAAATGTTCGCCTGACAGGGATCAGACTTTCTACGAGCAGTACTTC. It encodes CASSLKCSPDRDQTFYEQYF.

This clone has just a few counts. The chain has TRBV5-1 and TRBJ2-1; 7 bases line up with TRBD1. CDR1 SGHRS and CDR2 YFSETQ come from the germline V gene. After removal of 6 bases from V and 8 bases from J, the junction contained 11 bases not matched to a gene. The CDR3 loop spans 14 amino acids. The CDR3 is CASTLRLQGHEQFF. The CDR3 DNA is TGCGCCAGCACCCTGAGACTACAGGGGCATGAGCAGTTCTTC.

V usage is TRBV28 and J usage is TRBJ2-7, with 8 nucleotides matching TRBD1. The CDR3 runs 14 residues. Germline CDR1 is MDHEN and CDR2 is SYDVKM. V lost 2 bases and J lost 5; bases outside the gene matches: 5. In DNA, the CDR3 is TGTGCCAGCAGTTTAGGACAGGGCGAAGACGAGCAGTACTTC. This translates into CASSLGQGEDEQYF.

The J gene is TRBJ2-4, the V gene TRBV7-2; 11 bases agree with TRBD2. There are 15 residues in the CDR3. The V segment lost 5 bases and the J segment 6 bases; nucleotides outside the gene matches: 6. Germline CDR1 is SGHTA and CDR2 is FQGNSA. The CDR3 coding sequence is TGTGCCAGCAGCCTCGAGGGGACTAGCGGAAACATTCAGTACTTC. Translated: CASSLEGTSGNIQYF.

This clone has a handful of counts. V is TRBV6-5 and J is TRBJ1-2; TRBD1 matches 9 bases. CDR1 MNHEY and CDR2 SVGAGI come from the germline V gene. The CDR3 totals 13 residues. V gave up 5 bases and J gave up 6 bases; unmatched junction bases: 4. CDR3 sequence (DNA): TGTGCCAGCAGTCAGGGACAGGGCCATGGCTACACCTTC. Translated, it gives CASSQGQGHGYTF.

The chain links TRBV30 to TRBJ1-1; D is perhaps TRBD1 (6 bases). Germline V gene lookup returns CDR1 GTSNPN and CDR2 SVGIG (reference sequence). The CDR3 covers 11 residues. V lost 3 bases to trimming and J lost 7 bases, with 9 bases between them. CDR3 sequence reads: CAWRIGGEAFF. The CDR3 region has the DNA TGTGCCTGGAGGATAGGGGGTGAAGCTTTCTTT.

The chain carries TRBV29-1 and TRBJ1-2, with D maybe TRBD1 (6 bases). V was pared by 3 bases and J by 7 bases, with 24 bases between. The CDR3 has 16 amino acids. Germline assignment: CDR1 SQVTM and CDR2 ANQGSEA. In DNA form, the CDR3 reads TGCAGCGTTGATAGGCGAACACAGGGTTTCCTCCCTGGCTACACCTTC. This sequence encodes CSVDRRTQGFLPGYTF.

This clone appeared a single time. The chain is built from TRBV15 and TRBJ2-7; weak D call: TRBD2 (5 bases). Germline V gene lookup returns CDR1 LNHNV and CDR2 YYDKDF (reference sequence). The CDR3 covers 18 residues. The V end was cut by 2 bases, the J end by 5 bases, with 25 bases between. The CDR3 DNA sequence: TGTGCCACCAGCAGACCCCCCGGCGGGTCTTGGGTCCCTGACGAGCAGTACTTC. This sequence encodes CATSRPPGGSWVPDEQYF.

CDR3 in amino acids: CASSNLPRGGELFF. The CDR3 DNA sequence: TGTGCCAGCAGTAACCTCCCTCGAGGGGGGGAGCTGTTTTTT. The chain couples TRBV6-1 to TRBJ2-2; a weak D match, TRBD2 (5 bases). Trimming pared 5 bases from V and 8 bases from J, leaving 15 bases between. The CDR3 sequence is 14 residues long. Germline CDR1 MNHNS, CDR2 SASEGT.

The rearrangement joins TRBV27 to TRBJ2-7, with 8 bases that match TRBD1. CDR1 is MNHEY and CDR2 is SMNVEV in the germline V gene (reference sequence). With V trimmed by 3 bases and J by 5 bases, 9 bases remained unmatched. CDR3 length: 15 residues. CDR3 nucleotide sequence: TGTGCCAGCAGTTTCTTCCGAGACAGGGGCCACGAGCAGTACTTC. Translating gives CASSFFRDRGHEQYF.

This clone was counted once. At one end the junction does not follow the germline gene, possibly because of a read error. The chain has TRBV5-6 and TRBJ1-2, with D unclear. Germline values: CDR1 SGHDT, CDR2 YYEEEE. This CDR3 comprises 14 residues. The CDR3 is CASRPSVINYSYTF. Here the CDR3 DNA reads TGTGCCAGCAGGCCCTCGGTTATTAACTATAGCTACACCTTC.

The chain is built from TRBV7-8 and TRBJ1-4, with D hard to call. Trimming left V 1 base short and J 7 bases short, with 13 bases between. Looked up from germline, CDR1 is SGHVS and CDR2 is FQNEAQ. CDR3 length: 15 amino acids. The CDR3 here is CASSLDGVRGEKLFF. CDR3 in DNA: TGTGCCAGCAGCTTAGACGGGGTGCGGGGTGAAAAACTGTTTTTT.

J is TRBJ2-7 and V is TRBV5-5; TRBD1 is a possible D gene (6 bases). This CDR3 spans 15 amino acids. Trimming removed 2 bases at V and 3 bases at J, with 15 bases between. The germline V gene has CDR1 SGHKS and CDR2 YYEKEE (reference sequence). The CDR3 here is CASSLIGQGNYEQYF. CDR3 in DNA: TGTGCCAGCAGCTTAATAGGGCAGGGGAACTACGAGCAGTACTTC.

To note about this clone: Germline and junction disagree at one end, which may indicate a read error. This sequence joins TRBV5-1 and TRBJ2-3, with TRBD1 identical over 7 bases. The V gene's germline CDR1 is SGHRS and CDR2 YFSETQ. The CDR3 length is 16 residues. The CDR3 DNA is TGCGCCAGCAGCCTAAGACAGGGTGGTGGAACAGATGCGCAGTATTTT. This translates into CASSLRQGGGTDAQYF.